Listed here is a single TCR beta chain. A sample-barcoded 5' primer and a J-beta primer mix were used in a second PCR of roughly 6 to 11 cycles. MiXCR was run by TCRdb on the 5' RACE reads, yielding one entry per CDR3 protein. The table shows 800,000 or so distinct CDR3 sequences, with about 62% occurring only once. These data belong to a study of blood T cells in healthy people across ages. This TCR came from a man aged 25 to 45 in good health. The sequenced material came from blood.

The DNA of the CDR3 is TGTGCCAGCAGTAAATCCGGCAGATTGAGCGCAGATACGCAGTATTTT. Translating gives CASSKSGRLSADTQYF. This chain joins TRBV25-1 and TRBJ2-3, with D unclear. Germline values: CDR1 MGHDK, CDR2 SYGVNS. This CDR3 region has 16 residues. The V end was cut by 5 bases, the J end by 4 bases, with 19 bases between.